Below are 14 T cell receptor beta chains sequenced from a single sample in a study of Graves' ophthalmopathy and Graves' hyperthyroidism. RNA transcripts served as template for amplifying TCR beta CDR3 sequences. The first round was an RT-PCR with HTBI primers, and the second round was a multiplex PCR. TCRdb re-derived calls from the multiplex PCR reads in MiXCR, one entry per CDR3 protein. Among over a million distinct CDR3 sequences listed, less than 45% were seen once. Sequencing was carried out using peripheral blood or thyroid tissue (not recorded which). These receptors came from an adult man with Graves' hyperthyroidism.

This chain uses TRBV4-3 with TRBJ1-1; 9 positions match TRBD1. J gave up 6 bases and V 4 bases, and 12 bases lay outside the gene matches. Germline V gene data show CDR1 as LGHNA and CDR2 as YSLEER. The CDR3 has 16 amino acids. The CDR3 DNA follows: TGCGCCAGCAGCCTAACCGGGACAGGGATCGAGGCTGAAGCTTTCTTT. Protein: CASSLTGTGIEAEAFF.

On this clonotype: A much larger clone lies a single base off, so this may be a read error. The chain is built from TRBV20-1 and TRBJ1-2; 7 bases are a match to TRBD1. V dropped 2 bases and J dropped 5; count of bases not matched to a gene: 5. Germline loops: CDR1 DFQATT, CDR2 SNEGSKA (reference sequence). The CDR3 is 13 amino acids. CDR3 DNA sequence: TGCAGTGCTAGAAAGGGGGCTGGGTATGGCTACACCTTC. It codes for CSARKGAGYGYTF.

There are a few counts of this clonotype. This sequence joins TRBV6-6 and TRBJ2-7; D is undetermined. Trimming took off 8 bases at V and 0 bases at J, with 14 bases between the two ends. Per the germline V gene, CDR1 is MNHNY and CDR2 is SVGAGI (reference sequence). CDR3 length: 14 amino acids. CDR3 amino acids: CASFHRLSSYEQYF. The CDR3 nucleotides are TGTGCCAGCTTCCACCGCCTTAGCTCCTACGAGCAGTACTTC.

In this sample, this clonotype turned up many times. The chain links TRBV9 to TRBJ2-7, with D perhaps matching TRBD1 (6 bases). V lost 4 bases and J lost 0, with 14 bases in between. CDR1 SGDLS and CDR2 YYNGEE come from the germline V gene. The length of the CDR3 is 15 residues. This CDR3 is CASSPDTGSSYEQYF. The CDR3 DNA reads as TGTGCCAGCAGCCCTGATACAGGGAGCTCCTACGAGCAGTACTTC.

V gene TRBV4-1 combines with J gene TRBJ1-1, with 10 bases matching TRBD1. The germline V gene encodes CDR1 MGHRA and CDR2 YSYEKL. J was trimmed by 4 bases and V by 3 bases; bases with no gene match: 11. The CDR3 covers 17 residues. The CDR3 region is CASSQNGQGVGGTEAFF. For the CDR3, the DNA is TGCGCCAGCAGCCAGAACGGACAGGGGGTGGGGGGCACTGAAGCTTTCTTT.

This clonotype was observed many times. The chain couples TRBV29-1 to TRBJ2-7; 9 nucleotides agree with TRBD1. Trimming cost V 6 bases and J 3 bases; bases outside gene matches: 6. The CDR3 consists of 13 residues. Germline V gives CDR1 SQVTM, CDR2 ANQGSEA. The CDR3 loop reads CSVTTGQGYEQYF. The CDR3 region has the DNA TGCAGCGTAACCACGGGACAGGGCTACGAGCAGTACTTC.

This clonotype has a count of ten or more. DNA of the CDR3: TGTGCCAGCAGCTTACAGAGGCGGGAGGCAGGGGAGCTGTTTTTT. Encoded protein: CASSLQRREAGELFF. This sequence joins TRBV7-3 and TRBJ2-2, with 8 bases fitting TRBD2. V trimming: 2 bases; J trimming: 8 bases; junction bases outside the gene matches: 7. The CDR3 loop spans 15 amino acids. Germline assignment: CDR1 SGHTA and CDR2 FQGTGA.

J is TRBJ1-3 and V is TRBV7-3, with 7 bases identical to TRBD1. This CDR3 has 17 residues. CDR1 and CDR2 from the germline V gene are SGHTA and FQGTGA. V shed 5 bases, J shed 0 bases, and the junction held 10 bases outside the gene matches. The CDR3 DNA reads TGTGCCAGCAGCCCGAGCCAGGGACAGTACTCTGGAAACACCATATATTTT. This codes for CASSPSQGQYSGNTIYF.

V and J are TRBV7-3 and TRBJ2-7; tentatively, D is TRBD1 or TRBD2 (5 bases each). The CDR3 runs 15 residues. Trimming removed 4 bases at V and 1 base at J, with 14 bases between. Per the germline V gene, CDR1 is SGHTA and CDR2 is FQGTGA. CDR3 DNA sequence: TGTGCCAGCAGCTCTTACCCGGGACCTTCCTACGAGCAGTACTTC. This encodes CASSSYPGPSYEQYF.

The V call is TRBV5-1, the J call TRBJ2-3; 11 nucleotides agree with TRBD2. The CDR3 has 16 amino acids. V lost 4 bases and J lost 6; bases outside the gene matches: 10. Germline CDR1 reads SGHRS; CDR2 reads YFSETQ. The CDR3 protein is CASSPTPLAGGDTQYF. The CDR3 coding sequence is TGCGCCAGCAGCCCTACCCCCCTAGCGGGGGGTGATACGCAGTATTTT.

The sample holds many counts of this clonotype. V and J are TRBV20-1 and TRBJ2-7, with 14 bases matching TRBD2. The CDR3 loop spans 14 amino acids. V trimming: 3 bases; J trimming: 3 bases; junction bases outside the gene matches: 1. The germline V gene has CDR1 DFQATT and CDR2 SNEGSKA (reference sequence). CDR3 sequence: CSARGLAGDYEQYF. The CDR3 DNA reads TGCAGTGCTAGGGGACTAGCGGGAGACTACGAGCAGTACTTC.

The chain recombines TRBV7-9 with TRBJ2-3; the match to TRBD1 covers 7 bases. The CDR3 is 14 residues long. Trimming removed 8 bases from V and 0 bases from J; junction bases left unmatched: 5. CDR1 is SEHNR and CDR2 is FQNEAQ in the germline V gene (reference sequence). CDR3 amino acids: CASLTTGSTDTQYF. The CDR3, as DNA: TGTGCCAGCTTGACGACAGGGAGCACAGATACGCAGTATTTT.

This chain joins TRBV9 and TRBJ2-7, with TRBD2 matching 11 bases. This CDR3 is 14 amino acids long. Germline lookup yields CDR1 SGDLS and CDR2 YYNGEE. In DNA form, the CDR3 reads TGTGCTAGCCAGCTAGCGGGAGGCTCCTACGAGCAGTACTTC. Translating it yields CASQLAGGSYEQYF.

This clonotype was observed at least ten times. V usage is TRBV24-1 and J usage is TRBJ2-2, with 9 bases fitting TRBD1. The CDR3 has 16 amino acids. J lost 4 bases, V lost 3 bases, and 5 bases had no gene match. Germline V gene lookup returns CDR1 KGHDR and CDR2 SFDVKD. The CDR3, as DNA: TGTGCCACCAGTGATCCGGGACAGGGTAGCACCGGGGAGCTGTTTTTT. Translated: CATSDPGQGSTGELFF.